This is a list of T cell receptor beta chains from one sample in a study of T cell repertoires in ileal Crohn's disease. This table comes from immunoSEQ multiplex PCR, and its TCRdb copy is limited to in-frame clones, with some not included. The table has approximately 10,000 clones, just under 75% seen once. The sequenced material came from ileal tissue. Receptors were obtained from an adult with Crohn's disease. Both conserved end residues are part of each CDR3. D genes are given only for firm matches. Part of the rows lack a size; the others show once, few, many or a class for expanded clones.

j_call clone_size d_call cdr3_length v_call cdr3_aa cdr3_nt
TRBJ1-1 NA TRBD1 14 TRBV29-1 CSVEEWAGGTEAFF TGCAGCGTTGAAGAGTGGGCAGGGGGCACTGAAGCTTTCTTT
TRBJ1-5 NA NA 13 TRBV4-3 CASSQNRNQPQHF TGCGCCAGCAGCCAGAACAGGAATCAGCCCCAGCATTTT
TRBJ2-1 NA NA 15 TRBV2 CASRKDLSSYNEQFF TGTGCCAGCAGGAAGGACTTGAGCTCCTACAATGAGCAGTTCTTC
TRBJ1-1 NA NA 12 TRBV10-3 CAISDPGLEAFF TGTGCCATCAGTGACCCAGGGTTGGAAGCTTTCTTT
TRBJ1-1 NA NA 13 TRBV5-1 CASSLDVNTEAFF TGCGCCAGCAGCTTGGATGTAAACACTGAAGCTTTCTTT
TRBJ2-7 NA TRBD2 14 TRBV19 CASSIVAGANEQYF TGTGCCAGTAGTATAGTAGCGGGAGCCAACGAGCAGTACTTC
TRBJ2-3 NA NA 14 TRBV5-1 CASSKAAGTDTQYF TGCGCCAGCAGTAAAGCGGCCGGCACAGATACGCAGTATTTT
TRBJ2-1 NA NA 14 TRBV19 CASSISSLGDEQFF TGTGCCAGTAGTATAAGTTCCCTAGGGGATGAGCAGTTCTTC
TRBJ1-5 NA TRBD1 15 TRBV19 CASSMKGARNQPQHF TGTGCCAGTAGTATGAAGGGGGCGCGCAATCAGCCCCAGCATTTT
TRBJ2-1 NA TRBD2 15 TRBV2 CASSGTSGSENEQFF TGTGCCAGCAGTGGGACTAGCGGGAGTGAAAATGAGCAGTTCTTC
TRBJ1-3 medium-sized NA 16 TRBV15 CATSRDQGRTGNTIYF TGTGCCACCAGCAGAGACCAGGGAAGAACTGGAAACACCATATATTTT
TRBJ1-1 NA NA 13 TRBV9 CASSPLGRSEAFF TGTGCCAGCAGCCCTTTGGGGCGATCTGAAGCTTTCTTT
TRBJ2-5 NA NA 15 TRBV5-6 CASDSFTGGEETQYF TGTGCCAGCGATTCCTTTACAGGGGGGGAAGAGACCCAGTACTTC
TRBJ2-5 NA TRBD2 15 TRBV5-1 CASTSGRAGQETQYF TGCGCCAGCACTAGCGGGAGAGCGGGTCAAGAGACCCAGTACTTC
TRBJ1-1 once NA 14 TRBV9 CASSGGHLNTEAFF TGTGCCAGCAGCGGTGGACATTTGAACACTGAAGCTTTCTTT
TRBJ2-7 NA TRBD1 13 TRBV30 CAWISTGGHEQYF TGTGCCTGGATTTCTACAGGGGGCCACGAGCAGTACTTC
TRBJ2-6 NA NA 15 TRBV7-6 CASSLRDSGANVLTF TGTGCCAGCAGCCTAAGAGACTCTGGGGCCAACGTCCTGACTTTC
TRBJ2-2 NA NA 17 TRBV5-1 CASSSAPGHANTGELFF TGCGCCAGCAGCTCCGCCCCGGGACATGCGAACACCGGGGAGCTGTTTTTT
TRBJ1-2 once TRBD1 16 TRBV7-9 CASSLKDREVLEGYTF TGTGCCAGCAGCTTAAAGGACAGGGAAGTTTTAGAGGGCTACACCTTC
TRBJ1-2 once TRBD1 18 TRBV28 CASTRQGGGFRLFSGYTF TGTGCCAGCACGCGACAGGGTGGGGGGTTTAGACTATTCTCTGGCTACACCTTC
TRBJ2-7 once NA 14 TRBV7-6 CASSPGQSPYEQYF TGTGCCAGCAGCCCAGGACAGAGCCCCTACGAGCAGTACTTC
TRBJ2-2 NA TRBD1 17 TRBV6-1 CASSERSDRVGTGELFF TGTGCCAGCAGTGAAAGATCGGACAGGGTGGGGACCGGGGAGCTGTTTTTT
TRBJ2-3 few TRBD2 15 TRBV7-9 CASSRLAPSTDTQYF TGTGCCAGCAGCCGACTAGCTCCTAGCACAGATACGCAGTATTTT
TRBJ1-5 NA TRBD1 15 TRBV27 CASSPDRGINQPQHF TGTGCCAGCAGTCCCGACAGGGGTATCAATCAGCCCCAGCATTTT
TRBJ1-5 NA NA 13 TRBV29-1 CSVARQAGQPQHF TGCAGCGTAGCCAGACAGGCAGGTCAGCCCCAGCATTTT
TRBJ2-2 NA TRBD2 15 TRBV6-1 CASSAQAGVAGELFF TGTGCCAGCAGTGCCCAAGCGGGAGTGGCCGGGGAGCTGTTTTTT
TRBJ2-2 NA TRBD1 14 TRBV19 CASSPTGGTGELFF TGTGCCAGTAGTCCTACAGGGGGCACCGGGGAGCTGTTTTTT
TRBJ2-1 NA TRBD2 17 TRBV5-1 CASSLAIEASGYNEQFF TGCGCCAGCAGCTTGGCGATCGAGGCTAGCGGATACAATGAGCAGTTCTTC
TRBJ2-1 NA NA 11 TRBV18 CASSPINEQFF TGTGCCAGCTCACCAATAAATGAGCAGTTCTTC
TRBJ1-1 NA NA 13 TRBV16 CASSQWRGTEAFF TGTGCCAGCAGCCAATGGAGGGGTACTGAAGCTTTCTTT
TRBJ1-2 NA TRBD1 15 TRBV18 CASSPLQGTSYGYTF TGTGCCAGCTCACCCCTACAGGGGACATCCTATGGCTACACCTTC
TRBJ1-1 NA NA 14 TRBV2 CASRGYSGETEAFF TGTGCCAGCAGGGGATACTCAGGGGAGACTGAAGCTTTCTTT
TRBJ1-2 NA NA 12 TRBV30 CARNRDTNGYTF TGTGCCAGAAACCGGGACACAAATGGCTACACCTTC
TRBJ1-2 once TRBD1 15 TRBV5-1 CASNLGIGQGGGYTF TGCGCCAGCAACTTGGGAATCGGACAGGGAGGTGGCTACACCTTC
TRBJ2-3 NA NA 16 TRBV18 CASSPLSPGGTDTQYF TGTGCCAGCTCACCATTAAGCCCCGGAGGCACAGATACGCAGTATTTT
TRBJ1-1 few NA 14 TRBV7-6 CASSSGGRGTEAFF TGTGCCAGCAGCTCTGGTGGGCGAGGGACTGAAGCTTTCTTT
TRBJ2-7 NA TRBD1 12 TRBV29-1 CSAGGTGNEQYF TGCAGCGCCGGCGGGACAGGGAACGAGCAGTACTTC
TRBJ1-1 once NA 14 TRBV6-1 CASSEDADNTEAFF TGTGCCAGCAGTGAAGATGCAGATAACACTGAAGCTTTCTTT
TRBJ2-2 NA TRBD2 15 TRBV19 CASSSGGLNTGELFF TGTGCCAGTAGTAGCGGGGGTCTGAACACCGGGGAGCTGTTTTTT
TRBJ1-1 few TRBD1 13 TRBV28 CASSLGRGTEAFF TGTGCCAGCAGTTTGGGCAGGGGGACTGAAGCTTTCTTT
TRBJ2-3 NA TRBD2 16 TRBV27 CASSSLTSGRSDTQYF TGTGCCAGCAGCTCTCTTACTAGCGGGAGGTCAGATACGCAGTATTTT
TRBJ2-1 NA TRBD1 16 TRBV7-9 CASSSETGGNYNEQFF TGTGCCAGCAGCTCAGAAACAGGGGGCAATTACAATGAGCAGTTCTTC
TRBJ2-7 NA TRBD2 14 TRBV28 CASVLAGALYEQYF TGTGCCAGCGTTCTAGCGGGGGCTCTCTACGAGCAGTACTTC